This T cell receptor beta chain is from a study of T cells after yellow fever vaccination. For TCR, cDNA came from 5'RACE template switching, which added a universal primer site and UMIs. One entry per CDR3 protein results from TCRdb running MiXCR on the 5' RACE reads. This table holds about 260,000 distinct CDR3 sequences, about 5% found once. As regards this clonotype: Its antigen is not identified.

This CDR3 has 12 residues. Trimming shortened V by 3 bases and J by 6 bases, and 6 bases separated the two germline ends. The study's findings and limits: One caveat is that FACS-sorted repertoires could contain abundant clonotypes contaminating from the bulk population. It was a weaker secondary response, yet one that peaked faster, at day 5 versus 15. Re-detected after boosting: most primary clones, more than 95% of CD4 and 80% to 90% of CD8.

The chain employs TRBV12-3 or TRBV12-4 and TRBJ1-5; no firm D call. The specimen was CD4+ T cells sorted from PBMCs, collected on the day of the yellow fever booster vaccination. This clonotype was obtained from a man aged 18 to 30 who received the YFV17D yellow fever vaccine. CDR3 bases: TGTGCCAGCAGTTTTTTGGCTCAGCCCCAGCATTTT. Amino acid sequence: CASSFLAQPQHF.